This T cell receptor beta chain was sequenced during a study of cytomegalovirus exposure and HLA in healthy donors. Overall study findings and caveats: Later analysis identified a missense DCLRE1C variant that was linked to TCR beta V- and J-gene trimming.

CDR1 and CDR2 from the germline V gene are MNHEY and SVGAGI. The V and J ends lost 7 bases and 4 bases respectively, with 16 bases between them. CDR3 length: 15 residues. Note on this clone: The antigen is unknown.

A multiplex PCR was run with 60 Vbeta primers and 13 Jbeta primers. Measured with immunoSEQ multiplex PCR; TCRdb has only the in-frame clones, and not every one. The repertoire consists of around 84,000 clones, with roughly 80% occurring once and the leading ten covering roughly 13%. The sequence came from a human donor in good health. The chain recombines TRBV6-5 with TRBJ2-2, with D unresolved. Sample: PBMCs. The CDR3 DNA is TGTGCCAGCATCGGAGCCCAGTCCCTCACCGGGGAGCTGTTTTTT. It encodes CASIGAQSLTGELFF.